A single sample gave rise to the 8 T cell receptor beta chains below, sequenced in a study of T cells in Graves' hyperthyroidism and ophthalmopathy. The source material, RNA transcripts, was used to amplify TCR beta CDR3 regions. The TCR CDR3 first-round RT-PCR relied on the HTBI primer set. TCRdb re-called the multiplex PCR reads through MiXCR, storing one row per CDR3 protein. The table lists about 620,000 distinct CDR3 sequences, about 16% of them singletons, with around 4% in the top ten. Sequenced: blood. The receptors here all came from a woman under 40 with Graves' hyperthyroidism.

This clonotype was recorded at least ten times. The rearrangement uses TRBV30 and TRBJ2-3, with a tentative D call TRBD1 (6 bases). This CDR3 comprises 13 residues. Per the germline V gene, CDR1 is GTSNPN and CDR2 is SVGIG (reference sequence). V dropped 4 bases and J dropped 6 bases, with 14 bases sitting between them. CDR3 in DNA: TGTGCCTGGACCCCGAACAGGGTCGATACGCAGTATTTT. This translates into CAWTPNRVDTQYF.

This clonotype occurred many times. This chain joins TRBV2 and TRBJ2-5, with 12 bases matching TRBD2. V shed 4 bases, J shed 4 bases, and the junction held 1 base outside the gene matches. Germline values: CDR1 SNHLY, CDR2 FYNNEI. The CDR3 spans 14 residues. Written as DNA, the CDR3 is TGTGCCAGCAGTGGGGGACTAGCGGGAGAGACCCAGTACTTC. Protein sequence: CASSGGLAGETQYF.

Ten or more counts support this clonotype. CDR3: CASSAWDGNTEAFF. The CDR3 coding sequence is TGTGCCAGCAGCGCTTGGGACGGGAACACTGAAGCTTTCTTT. The chain uses TRBV6-1 and TRBJ1-1; a possible D gene is TRBD1 (5 bases). The CDR3 spans 14 residues. Germline CDR1 and CDR2: MNHNS and SASEGT. Trimming took 6 bases from V and 1 from J, leaving 12 bases between them.

The rearrangement links TRBV20-1 to TRBJ2-7, with D unresolved. Trimming removed 3 bases from V and 2 bases from J, with 14 bases in between. The CDR3 loop spans 14 amino acids. The germline V gene encodes CDR1 DFQATT and CDR2 SNEGSKA (reference sequence). CDR3 nucleotide sequence: TGCAGTGCTAGCGATTTGTTCAATCCCTACGAGCAGTACTTC. Its protein product is CSASDLFNPYEQYF.

This clonotype was counted many times. The gene calls are TRBV4-1 and TRBJ2-5; the D is unclear. Trimming shortened V by 1 base and J by 2 bases, and 11 bases separated the two germline ends. Germline CDR1 reads MGHRA; CDR2 reads YSYEKL. The CDR3 runs 15 residues. The CDR3 loop reads CASSQGRGGQETQYF. The CDR3 nucleotides read TGCGCCAGCAGCCAAGGGCGTGGCGGACAAGAGACCCAGTACTTC.

The chain couples TRBV24-1 to TRBJ1-5, with D hard to call. This CDR3 comprises 15 residues. Per the germline V gene, CDR1 is KGHDR and CDR2 is SFDVKD. V lost 2 bases and J 3 bases, leaving 10 bases between the germline ends. CDR3 sequence (DNA): TGTGCCACCAGTGATTCCCCTTCTTCCAATCAGCCCCAGCATTTT. As protein: CATSDSPSSNQPQHF.

In DNA form, the CDR3 reads TGTGCCAGCAGTACCACAGGGGTCGGGGAGCTGTTTTTT. Protein sequence: CASSTTGVGELFF. This chain uses TRBV6-1 with TRBJ2-2, with 7 bases that match TRBD1. Germline V gene sequence: CDR1 MNHNS, CDR2 SASEGT. V trimming: 5 bases; J trimming: 7 bases; junction bases outside the gene matches: 4. The CDR3 is 13 amino acids.

There are many counts of this clonotype. V usage is TRBV11-3 and J usage is TRBJ2-7, with TRBD2 as a possible D gene (5 bases). Germline lookup yields CDR1 SGHNT and CDR2 YENEEA. The CDR3 sequence is 11 residues long. V gave up 4 bases and J gave up 7 bases, with 8 bases separating them. CDR3 sequence: CASSSDSEQYF. The CDR3 DNA reads TGTGCCAGCAGCTCGGACTCTGAGCAGTACTTC.